Sequencing of this TCR beta chain was carried out in a study of tumor T cells in aggressive B-cell lymphoma. CDR3 length equals 15 residues. V lost 1 base and J 2 bases, leaving 10 bases between the germline ends. From germline, CDR1 is MNHNS and CDR2 SASEGT. Clones were sequenced by immunoSEQ multiplex PCR, and TCRdb holds only the in-frame ones, with some missing. The repertoire has about 930 clones, approximately 85% of them found once; the top ten carry 7.7%. This clone was seen a handful of times. The clonotype comes from an adult with diffuse large B cell lymphoma. What was sequenced was tumor tissue. This chain connects TRBV6-1 to TRBJ2-3; no firm D call. The CDR3 protein is CASSEGQTFTDTQYF. CDR3 bases: TGTGCCAGCAGTGAAGGGCAAACCTTCACAGATACGCAGTATTTT.